This TCR beta chain was sequenced in a study of shared clonotypes between healthy human individuals. The wider study: Contributing individuals were a couple of females and a few males aged 18 to 49.

This CDR3 has 11 residues. Healthy adults negative for HIV, lacking recent acute infections or vaccinations, served as donors. Clones were sequenced by immunoSEQ multiplex PCR, and TCRdb holds only the in-frame ones, with some missing. This table has about 1.1 million clones, 70% to 80% appearing once. The chain uses TRBV21-1 and TRBJ2-1. TRBV21-1 is assigned pseudogene status. The sequence came from a man younger than 30 in good health. Some clones in this sample may be carry-over from other donors' samples. The sequenced sample consisted of memory CD4+ T cells from PBMCs. Described subset: CD45RA-negative fraction. This CDR3 reads CASSKEDEQFF. CDR3 DNA: TGTGCCAGCAGCAAGGAAGATGAGCAGTTCTTC.